These 14 T cell receptor beta chains were all obtained from the same sample, sequenced in a study of blood T cell repertoires in COVID-19. The repertoire was sequenced with immunoSEQ multiplex PCR; TCRdb's copy has only in-frame clones and lacks some. The sample records about 260,000 clones, approximately 86% being singletons. The material sequenced was peripheral blood. The receptor source for this set is a woman aged 60-75 years with COVID-19, enrolled during active disease.

This clone was counted ten times or more. This sequence joins TRBV5-1 and TRBJ1-6; 12 nucleotides match TRBD1. This CDR3 region has 15 residues. Germline-derived CDR1 and CDR2 are SGHRS and YFSETQ. V lost 4 bases to trimming and J lost 8 bases; unmatched junction nucleotides: 4. The CDR3 nucleotides are TGCGCCAGCAGCGAGGGACAGGGGGCCTATTCACCCCTCCACTTT. Translated, it gives CASSEGQGAYSPLHF.

The sample holds a few counts of this clone. The chain recombines TRBV6-5 with TRBJ1-1; 7 nucleotides match TRBD1. J lost 0 bases, V lost 2 bases, and 0 bases had no gene match. From germline, CDR1 is MNHEY and CDR2 SVGAGI. This CDR3 has 14 residues. The CDR3 DNA sequence: TGTGCCAGCAGTTACGGGACAGTGAACACTGAAGCTTTCTTT. The encoded protein is CASSYGTVNTEAFF.

V usage is TRBV14 and J usage is TRBJ1-1; D gene uncertain. Trimming cost V 4 bases and J 3 bases, with 9 bases left between them. The CDR3 extends over 13 amino acids. Germline CDR1 SGHDN, CDR2 FVKESK. The CDR3: CASSRTKDTEAFF. The CDR3 coding sequence is TGTGCCAGCAGCCGAACTAAGGACACTGAAGCTTTCTTT.

The gene calls are TRBV27 and TRBJ1-2, with D possibly matching TRBD1 (6 bases). CDR3 size: 15 residues. Germline V gene sequence: CDR1 MNHEY, CDR2 SMNVEV (reference sequence). Trimming cost V 4 bases and J 4 bases, with 16 bases left between them. Written as DNA, the CDR3 is TGTGCCAGCAGTTCCACAGGGTATCGGCTCTATGGCTACACCTTC. Residues: CASSSTGYRLYGYTF.

The rearrangement uses TRBV14 and TRBJ2-2; D may be TRBD1 (5 bases). Germline values: CDR1 SGHDN, CDR2 FVKESK. This CDR3 contains 16 residues. Trimming left V 2 bases short and J 1 base short, with 11 bases between. This chain's CDR3 is CASSQRSGRNTGELFF. CDR3 nucleotides: TGTGCCAGCAGCCAAAGGTCAGGGCGGAACACCGGGGAGCTGTTTTTT.

V gene TRBV15 combines with J gene TRBJ1-1, with D possibly being TRBD1 (5 bases). V lost 3 bases to trimming and J lost 6 bases, with 14 bases between them. Germline-derived CDR1 and CDR2 are LNHNV and YYDKDF (reference sequence). The CDR3 is made up of 14 amino acids. The DNA for the CDR3 is TGTGCCACCAGCAGTGGGAGCAGGGAGGCTGAAGCTTTCTTT. Translated, it gives CATSSGSREAEAFF. Looking up the rest from reference TRBV15 and TRBJ1-1 gives the full variable domain: DAMVIQNPRYQVTQFGKPVTLSCSQTLNHNVMYWYQQKSSQAPKLLFHYYDKDFNNEADTPDNFQSRRPNTSFCFLDIRSPGLGDTAMYLCATSSGSREAEAFFGQGTRLTVV.

This clone was found once. The chain combines TRBV9 with TRBJ2-3; 9 bases fit TRBD1. Trimming took 3 bases from V and 4 from J; bases not matched to a gene: 6. The CDR3 covers 15 residues. Looked up from germline, CDR1 is SGDLS and CDR2 is YYNGEE. The CDR3: CASSGGQGYADTQYF. The CDR3 DNA is TGTGCCAGCAGCGGTGGACAGGGGTACGCAGATACGCAGTATTTT.

The J gene is TRBJ1-5, the V gene TRBV9; D possibly corresponds to TRBD1 (5 bases). The V end was cut by 6 bases, the J end by 6 bases, with 16 bases between. The CDR3 has 14 amino acids. Germline values: CDR1 SGDLS, CDR2 YYNGEE. CDR3 protein: CASNLRGQGQPQHF. The CDR3 DNA reads as TGTGCCAGCAACCTCAGAGGTCAGGGTCAGCCCCAGCATTTT.

The rearrangement joins TRBV7-8 to TRBJ1-3; the D is unclear. The V gene lost 1 base and the J gene lost 11 bases, with 12 bases spanning the gap. CDR1 and CDR2 from the germline V gene are SGHVS and FQNEAQ. The CDR3 spans 13 residues. This CDR3 is CASSLGQKFAIYF. CDR3 DNA sequence: TGTGCCAGCAGCTTAGGACAAAAGTTCGCCATATATTTT.

The rearrangement uses TRBV7-9 and TRBJ1-4, with TRBD1 matching 8 bases. This CDR3 contains 14 residues. The germline CDR1 and CDR2 sequences are SEHNR and FQNEAQ (reference sequence). J gave up 3 bases and V 3 bases, and 0 bases lay outside the gene matches. This chain's CDR3 is CASSLTGANEKLFF. The DNA for the CDR3 is TGTGCCAGCAGCTTGACAGGGGCTAATGAAAAACTGTTTTTT. Full variable domain (remainder filled in from reference TRBV7-9 and TRBJ1-4): DTGVSQNPRHKITKRGQNVTFRCDPISEHNRLYWYRQTLGQGPEFLTYFQNEAQLEKSRLLSDRFSAERPKGSFSTLEIQRTEQGDSAMYLCASSLTGANEKLFFGSGTQLSVL.

V and J are TRBV5-1 and TRBJ2-1, with D tentatively TRBD1 (6 bases). The germline V gene has CDR1 SGHRS and CDR2 YFSETQ. This CDR3 has 15 amino acids. Deletions cut 6 bases from V and 0 bases from J, with 13 bases between. The chain's CDR3 is CASTPTGTSYNEQFF. CDR3 sequence (DNA): TGCGCCAGCACCCCTACAGGGACCTCCTACAATGAGCAGTTCTTC.

This clone was observed once. V is TRBV21-1 and J is TRBJ2-7; no check of the table's D call, TRBD2, against the DNA was made. TRBV21-1 is a pseudogene. This CDR3 has 17 residues. The CDR3 here is CASSTQLAGEPLYEQYF. CDR3 DNA sequence: TGTGCCAGCAGCACCCAACTAGCGGGAGAGCCCCTCTACGAGCAGTACTTC.

With regard to this clone: This could be a read error, since a much larger clone is one nucleotide away. CDR3 bases: TGTGCCAGCAGCAAGACAGGGGCAACTAATGAAAAACTGTTTTTT. It is translated as CASSKTGATNEKLFF. This chain uses TRBV5-4 with TRBJ1-4, with 8 nucleotides matching TRBD1. Germline V gene lookup returns CDR1 SGHNT and CDR2 YYREEE (reference sequence). J gave up 0 bases and V 4 bases, and 2 bases lay outside the gene matches. The CDR3 is 15 amino acids.

The chain couples TRBV18 to TRBJ1-1; weak D call: TRBD1 (6 bases). V was clipped by 1 base and J by 0 bases, with 12 bases between them. The V gene's germline CDR1 is KGHSH and CDR2 LQKENI. CDR3 length equals 16 residues. CDR3 DNA: TGTGCCAGCTCACCACGGGTGCAGGGGATGAACACTGAAGCTTTCTTT. It specifies CASSPRVQGMNTEAFF.